This T cell receptor beta chain emerged from a study of spatial heterogeneity in lung cancer. TCRdb processed the 5' RACE reads anew with MiXCR; each CDR3 protein has one entry. Found here are 6,000 to 8,000 distinct CDR3 sequences, approximately 6.3% of them singletons; the top ten hold 10% to 15%. Between the trimmed V and J ends, which lost 3 bases and 6 bases, there was a span of 19 bases. This CDR3 comprises 16 residues. Germline-derived CDR1 and CDR2 are MDHEN and SYDVKM. General study points: Higher tumor mutation counts went along with higher counts of expanded intratumoral alpha and beta TCRs. The study found that ubiquitous and regional expanded TCR counts tracked ubiquitous and regional nonsynonymous mutations, respectively.

This clonotype is classed as medium-sized (0.01 to 0.1%). Its antigen is unknown. Time point given: sample taken at primary tumor resection. This sample comprised lung tumor tissue, obtained at surgery. The sequence was obtained from a male donor with early-stage non-small cell lung cancer. J is TRBJ2-3 and V is TRBV28, with D possibly TRBD2 on 6 matching bases. This chain's CDR3 is CASSFRGNAVLDTQYF. CDR3 sequence (DNA): TGTGCCAGCAGTTTTCGGGGGAACGCGGTCTTGGATACGCAGTATTTT.